The following is a TCR beta chain sequence with its context. As yet, its antigen is unknown. The sample originates from a study of response to subunit inactivated influenza vaccine. Regarding the study as a whole: The authors suggested that every seasonal influenza vaccination recruits few new T cells.

TCRdb independently ran MiXCR on the RT-PCR reads; one entry per CDR3 protein. This sample has hundreds of thousands of distinct CDR3 sequences, with approximately 15% found just once. Sequences were derived from PBMCs from blood, sampled 14 to 15 days before vaccination. The sequence was collected from a man aged 50-60 years who received an inactivated influenza vaccine.

The CDR3 DNA is TGTGCCAGCAGCTTAGGCAGGTCGGATGGCTACACCTTC. Residues: CASSLGRSDGYTF. V gene TRBV7-8 combines with J gene TRBJ1-2; D gene ambiguous. The CDR3 has 13 amino acids. Germline CDR1 SGHVS, CDR2 FQNEAQ. Trimming left V 1 base short and J 6 bases short, with 9 bases between. The variable domain in full, completed from reference TRBV7-8 and TRBJ1-2, reads GAGVSQSPRYKVAKRGQDVALRCDPISGHVSLFWYQQALGQGPEFLTYFQNEAQLDKSGLPSDRFFAERPEGSVSTLKIQRTQQEDSAVYLCASSLGRSDGYTFGSGTRLTVV.